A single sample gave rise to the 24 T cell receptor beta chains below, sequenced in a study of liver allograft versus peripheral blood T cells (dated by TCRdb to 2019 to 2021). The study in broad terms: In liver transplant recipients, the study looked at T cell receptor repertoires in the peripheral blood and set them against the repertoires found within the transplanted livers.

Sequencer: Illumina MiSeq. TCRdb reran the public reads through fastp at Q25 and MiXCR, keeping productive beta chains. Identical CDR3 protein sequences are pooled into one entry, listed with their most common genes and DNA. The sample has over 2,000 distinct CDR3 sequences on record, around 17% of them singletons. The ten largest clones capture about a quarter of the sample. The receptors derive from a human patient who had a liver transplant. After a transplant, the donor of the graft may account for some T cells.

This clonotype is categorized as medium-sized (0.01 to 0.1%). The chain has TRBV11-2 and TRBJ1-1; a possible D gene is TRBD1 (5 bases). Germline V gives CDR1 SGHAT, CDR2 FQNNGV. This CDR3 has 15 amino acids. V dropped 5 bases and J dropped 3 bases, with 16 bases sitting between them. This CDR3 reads CASSLARTLHTEAFF. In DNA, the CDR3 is TGTGCCAGCAGCCTAGCGCGGACACTTCACACTGAAGCTTTCTTT. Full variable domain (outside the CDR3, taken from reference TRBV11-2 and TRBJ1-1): EAGVAQSPRYKIIEKRQSVAFWCNPISGHATLYWYQQILGQGPKLLIQFQNNGVVDDSQLPKDRFSAERLKGVDSTLKIQPAKLEDSAVYLCASSLARTLHTEAFFGQGTRLTVV.

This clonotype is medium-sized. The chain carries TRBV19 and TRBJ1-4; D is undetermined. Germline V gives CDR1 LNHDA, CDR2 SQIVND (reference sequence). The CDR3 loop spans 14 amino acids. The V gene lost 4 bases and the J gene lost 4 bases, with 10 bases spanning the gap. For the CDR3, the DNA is TGTGCCAGTAGTACCACCGGCCGTAATGAAAAACTGTTTTTT. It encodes CASSTTGRNEKLFF.

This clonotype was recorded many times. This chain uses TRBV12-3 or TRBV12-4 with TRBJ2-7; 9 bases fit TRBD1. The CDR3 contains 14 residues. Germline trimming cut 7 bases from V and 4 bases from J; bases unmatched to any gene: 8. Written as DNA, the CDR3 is TGTGCCAGCACCACCGGGACAGGGTCTTACGAGCAGTACTTC. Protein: CASTTGTGSYEQYF.

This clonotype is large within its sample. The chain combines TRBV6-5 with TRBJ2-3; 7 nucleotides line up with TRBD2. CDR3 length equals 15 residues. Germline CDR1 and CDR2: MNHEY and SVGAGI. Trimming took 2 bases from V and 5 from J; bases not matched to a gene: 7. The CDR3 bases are TGTGCCAGCAGTTACGGGGCTAGCGGTGGAGATACGCAGTATTTT. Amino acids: CASSYGASGGDTQYF.

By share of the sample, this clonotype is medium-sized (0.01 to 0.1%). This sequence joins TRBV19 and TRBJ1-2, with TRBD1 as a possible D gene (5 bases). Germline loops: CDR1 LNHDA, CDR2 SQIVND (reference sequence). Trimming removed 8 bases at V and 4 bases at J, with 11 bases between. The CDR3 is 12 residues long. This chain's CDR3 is CASGTPSYGYTF. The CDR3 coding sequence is TGTGCCAGTGGGACGCCTAGCTATGGCTACACCTTC.

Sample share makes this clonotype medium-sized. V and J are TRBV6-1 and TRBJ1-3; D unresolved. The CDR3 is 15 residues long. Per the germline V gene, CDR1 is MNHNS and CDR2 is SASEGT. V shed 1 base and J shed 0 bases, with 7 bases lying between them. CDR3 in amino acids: CASSEDGSSGNTIYF. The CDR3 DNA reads TGTGCCAGCAGTGAAGACGGGTCCTCTGGAAACACCATATATTTT.

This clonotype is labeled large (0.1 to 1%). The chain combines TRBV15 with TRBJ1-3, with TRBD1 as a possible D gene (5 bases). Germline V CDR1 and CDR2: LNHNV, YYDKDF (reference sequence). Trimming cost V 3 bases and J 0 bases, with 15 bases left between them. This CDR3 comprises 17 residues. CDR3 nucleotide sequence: TGTGCCACCAGCAGCATAGCCGTGACAGACTCTGGAAACACCATATATTTT. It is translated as CATSSIAVTDSGNTIYF.

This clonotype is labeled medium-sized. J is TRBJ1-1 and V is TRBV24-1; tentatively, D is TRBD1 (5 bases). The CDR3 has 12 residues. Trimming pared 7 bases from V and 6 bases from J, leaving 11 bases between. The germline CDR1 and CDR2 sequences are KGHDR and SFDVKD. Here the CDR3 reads CATSPTGSEAFF. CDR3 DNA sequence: TGTGCCACCAGCCCAACAGGTTCTGAAGCTTTCTTT.

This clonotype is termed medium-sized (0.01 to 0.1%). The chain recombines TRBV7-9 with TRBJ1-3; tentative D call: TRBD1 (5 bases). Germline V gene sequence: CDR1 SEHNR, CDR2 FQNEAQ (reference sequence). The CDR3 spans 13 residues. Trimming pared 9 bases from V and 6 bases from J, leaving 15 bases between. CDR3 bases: TGTGCCAGTCAAGGGGCCCGTAAAAACACCATATATTTT. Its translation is CASQGARKNTIYF.

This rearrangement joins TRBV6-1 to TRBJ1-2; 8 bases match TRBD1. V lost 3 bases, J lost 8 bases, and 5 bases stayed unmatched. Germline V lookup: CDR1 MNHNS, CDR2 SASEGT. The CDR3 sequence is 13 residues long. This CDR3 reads CASSDRGREGYTF. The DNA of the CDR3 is TGTGCCAGCAGTGACAGGGGGCGAGAGGGCTACACCTTC.

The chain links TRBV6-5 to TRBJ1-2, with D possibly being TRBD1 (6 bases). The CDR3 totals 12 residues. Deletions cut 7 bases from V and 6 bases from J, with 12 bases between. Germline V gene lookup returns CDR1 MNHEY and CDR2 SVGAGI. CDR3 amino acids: CASKGGADGYTF. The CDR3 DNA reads TGTGCCAGCAAAGGGGGGGCAGATGGCTACACCTTC.

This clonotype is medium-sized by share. The CDR3 DNA sequence: TGTGCCAGTAGTTCCCGGCAGGAATCCACAGATACGCAGTATTTT. Translation: CASSSRQESTDTQYF. The J gene is TRBJ2-3, the V gene TRBV19; D call uncertain. Trimming took 5 bases from V and 2 from J, leaving 14 bases between them. Germline V gives CDR1 LNHDA, CDR2 SQIVND (reference sequence). The length of the CDR3 is 15 residues.

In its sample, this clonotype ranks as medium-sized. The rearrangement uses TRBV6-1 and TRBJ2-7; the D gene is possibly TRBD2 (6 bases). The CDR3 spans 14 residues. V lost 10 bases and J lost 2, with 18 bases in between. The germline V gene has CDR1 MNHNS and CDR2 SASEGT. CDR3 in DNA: TGTGCCACCGGAGGGGACTTCTCTCCCTACGAGCAGTACTTC. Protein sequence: CATGGDFSPYEQYF.

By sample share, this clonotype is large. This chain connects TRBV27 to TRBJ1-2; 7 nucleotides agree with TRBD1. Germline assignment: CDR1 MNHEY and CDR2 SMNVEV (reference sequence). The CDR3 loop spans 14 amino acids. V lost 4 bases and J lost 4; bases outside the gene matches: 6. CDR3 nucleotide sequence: TGTGCCAGCAGTTACACAGGGGAGGGCTATGGCTACACCTTC. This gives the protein CASSYTGEGYGYTF.

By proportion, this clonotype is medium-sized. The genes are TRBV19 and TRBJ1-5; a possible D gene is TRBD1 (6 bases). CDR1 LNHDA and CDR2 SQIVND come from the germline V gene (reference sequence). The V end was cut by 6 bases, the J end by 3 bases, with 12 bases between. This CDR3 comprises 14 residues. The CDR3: CASSKTGPNQPQHF. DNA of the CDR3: TGTGCCAGTAGCAAAACAGGGCCCAATCAGCCCCAGCATTTT. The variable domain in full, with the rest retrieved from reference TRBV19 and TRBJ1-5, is DGGITQSPKYLFRKEGQNVTLSCEQNLNHDAMYWYRQDPGQGLRLIYYSQIVNDFQKGDIAEGYSVSREKKESFPLTVTSAQKNPTAFYLCASSKTGPNQPQHFGDGTRLSIL.

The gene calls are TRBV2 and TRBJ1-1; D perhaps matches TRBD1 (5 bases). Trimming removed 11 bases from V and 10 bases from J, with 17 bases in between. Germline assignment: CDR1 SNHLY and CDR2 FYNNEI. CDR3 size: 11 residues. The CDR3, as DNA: TGTGCCTCGTTAGGGGCGGTTAGAGCTTTCTTT. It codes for CASLGAVRAFF.

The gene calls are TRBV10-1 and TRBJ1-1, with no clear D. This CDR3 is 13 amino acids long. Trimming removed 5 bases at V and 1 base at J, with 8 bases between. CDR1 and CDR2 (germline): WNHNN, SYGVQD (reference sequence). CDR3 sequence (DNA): TGCGCCAGCAGTCCGGACGGGAACACTGAAGCTTTCTTT. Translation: CASSPDGNTEAFF.

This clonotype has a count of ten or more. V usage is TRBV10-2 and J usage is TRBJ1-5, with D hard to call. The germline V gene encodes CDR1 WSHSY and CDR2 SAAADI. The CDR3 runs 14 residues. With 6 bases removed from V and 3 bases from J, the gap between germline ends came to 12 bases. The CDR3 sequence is CASSPIGNNQPQHF. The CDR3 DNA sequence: TGCGCCAGCAGCCCGATCGGGAACAATCAGCCCCAGCATTTT.

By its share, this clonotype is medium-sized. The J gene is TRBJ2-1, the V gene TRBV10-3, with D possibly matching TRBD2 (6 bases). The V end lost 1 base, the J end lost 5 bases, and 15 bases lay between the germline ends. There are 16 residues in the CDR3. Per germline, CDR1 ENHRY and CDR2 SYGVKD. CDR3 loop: CAISEWAGGVDNEQFF. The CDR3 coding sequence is TGTGCCATCAGTGAGTGGGCCGGGGGAGTTGACAATGAGCAGTTCTTC.

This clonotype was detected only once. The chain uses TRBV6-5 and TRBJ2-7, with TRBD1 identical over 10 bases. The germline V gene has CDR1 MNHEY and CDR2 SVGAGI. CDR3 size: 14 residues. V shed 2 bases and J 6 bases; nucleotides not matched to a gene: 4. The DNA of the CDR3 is TGTGCCAGCAGTTACGGGACAGGGGTAGGCGAGCAGTACTTC. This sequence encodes CASSYGTGVGEQYF.

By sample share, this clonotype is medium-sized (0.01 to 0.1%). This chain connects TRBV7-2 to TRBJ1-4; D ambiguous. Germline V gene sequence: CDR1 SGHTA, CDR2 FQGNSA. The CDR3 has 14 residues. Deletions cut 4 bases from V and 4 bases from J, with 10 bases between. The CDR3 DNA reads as TGTGCCAGCAGCTCACCGGGCTATAATGAAAAACTGTTTTTT. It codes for CASSSPGYNEKLFF.

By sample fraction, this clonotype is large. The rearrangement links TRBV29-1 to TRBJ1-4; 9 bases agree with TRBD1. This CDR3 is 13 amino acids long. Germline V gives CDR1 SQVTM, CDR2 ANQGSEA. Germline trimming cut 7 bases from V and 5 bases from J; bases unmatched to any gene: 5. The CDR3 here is CSARTGENEKLFF. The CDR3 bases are TGCAGCGCAAGGACAGGGGAGAATGAAAAACTGTTTTTT.

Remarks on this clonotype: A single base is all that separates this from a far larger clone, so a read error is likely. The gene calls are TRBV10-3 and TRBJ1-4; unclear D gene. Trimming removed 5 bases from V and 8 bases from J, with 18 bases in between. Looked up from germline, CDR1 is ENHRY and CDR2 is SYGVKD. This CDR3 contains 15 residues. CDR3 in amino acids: CAISYSRAQSEKLFF. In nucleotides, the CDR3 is TGTGCCATCAGTTACTCTCGGGCGCAAAGCGAAAAACTGTTTTTT.

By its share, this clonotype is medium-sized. Written as DNA, the CDR3 is TGTGCCAGCAGCCCAGGGGGGACATCTGGAAACACCATATATTTT. The encoded protein is CASSPGGTSGNTIYF. The rearrangement joins TRBV5-6 to TRBJ1-3; 7 bases are a match to TRBD1. The germline CDR1 and CDR2 sequences are SGHDT and YYEEEE. CDR3 length equals 15 residues. V shed 4 bases and J 1 base; nucleotides not matched to a gene: 5.